The source of this T cell receptor beta chain is a study of T cell responses to AZD1222 COVID-19 vaccine. Germline V gives CDR1 MDHEN, CDR2 SYDVKM. This CDR3 has 13 amino acids. With 3 bases removed from V and 6 bases from J, the gap between germline ends came to 11 bases. Measured with immunoSEQ multiplex PCR; TCRdb has only the in-frame clones, and not every one. The sample consists of 99,000 or so clones, more than 75% of them appearing once. The chain carries TRBV28 and TRBJ1-2, with D possibly matching TRBD1 (5 bases). The clonotype comes from an adult in good health. The sequencing here drew on peripheral blood, taken on day 0 of AZD1222 vaccination. The CDR3 region has the DNA TGTGCCAGCAGTTTGGAGACAGTTGATGGCTACACCTTC. Its translation is CASSLETVDGYTF.